This passage covers 15 T cell receptor beta chains from one sample sequenced in a study of blood T cell repertoires in COVID-19. Only in-frame clones appear in the TCRdb table, and some are missing; sequencing was by immunoSEQ multiplex PCR. The sample lists about 140,000 clones; 88% were seen once. Sequenced input: peripheral blood. These receptors all stem from a man aged 65 to 85 with acute or convalescent COVID-19.

V usage is TRBV10-3 and J usage is TRBJ1-2, with 8 bases aligning to TRBD1. This CDR3 comprises 16 residues. Germline V gene sequence: CDR1 ENHRY, CDR2 SYGVKD. The trim removed 5 bases at V and 4 bases at J, leaving 12 bases unmatched. The CDR3 sequence is CAISRTGTLSSYGYTF. In nucleotides, the CDR3 is TGTGCCATCAGTAGGACAGGGACTCTCTCATCCTATGGCTACACCTTC.

The chain joins TRBV2 to TRBJ2-2, with D possibly being TRBD1 (6 bases). V was trimmed by 6 bases and J by 5 bases, leaving 10 bases between them. The CDR3 has 13 residues. Germline lookup yields CDR1 SNHLY and CDR2 FYNNEI. The CDR3 DNA follows: TGTGCCAGCAGGGGAACAGGGACCGGGGAGCTGTTTTTT. Protein: CASRGTGTGELFF.

A single count supports this clone. The chain uses TRBV21-1 and TRBJ2-1; TRBD2 is the table's D call and was not checked against the DNA. TRBV21-1 is designated a pseudogene. This CDR3 is 14 amino acids long. In DNA form, the CDR3 reads TGTGCCAGCAGCAAAGCGCGGGGCGCCCATGAGCAGTTCTTC. Translated: CASSKARGAHEQFF.

This rearrangement joins TRBV5-1 to TRBJ1-1; D may be TRBD1 (6 bases). V was trimmed by 7 bases and J by 2 bases, leaving 15 bases between them. Germline-derived CDR1 and CDR2 are SGHRS and YFSETQ. The CDR3 is 14 amino acids. The CDR3 protein is CASAGGQHNTEAFF. Written as DNA, the CDR3 is TGCGCCAGCGCCGGGGGGCAGCACAACACTGAAGCTTTCTTT.

The chain uses TRBV6-2 or TRBV6-3 and TRBJ2-3; D perhaps matches TRBD2 (6 bases). Germline V gives CDR1 MNHEY, CDR2 SVGEGT. The V end lost 2 bases, the J end lost 2 bases, and 8 bases lay between the germline ends. This CDR3 has 14 residues. The CDR3 DNA is TGTGCCAGCAGTTACGCGGGGACCACAGATACGCAGTATTTT. The encoded protein is CASSYAGTTDTQYF.

The J gene is TRBJ1-4, the V gene TRBV3-1 (or the pseudogene TRBV3-2); TRBD1 aligns across 7 bases. V gave up 2 bases and J gave up 0 bases; unmatched junction bases: 9. This CDR3 contains 18 residues. From germline, CDR1 is LGHDT and CDR2 YNNKEL (reference sequence). The CDR3 DNA is TGTGCCAGCAGCCAACGGACCCGAACAGGGGCAACTAATGAAAAACTGTTTTTT. It encodes CASSQRTRTGATNEKLFF.

The rearrangement uses TRBV7-2 and TRBJ1-1; D is unclear. CDR3 size: 14 residues. Germline CDR1 SGHTA, CDR2 FQGNSA. V shed 5 bases and J shed 2 bases, with 12 bases lying between them. The CDR3 loop reads CASSPPPLNTEAFF. CDR3 nucleotides: TGTGCCAGCAGCCCCCCCCCGTTAAACACTGAAGCTTTCTTT.

This clone has more than one count but fewer than ten. V is TRBV10-3 and J is TRBJ1-2, with TRBD1 as a possible D gene (5 bases). V was trimmed by 4 bases and J by 8 bases, leaving 17 bases between them. The CDR3 sequence is 14 residues long. Germline V lookup: CDR1 ENHRY, CDR2 SYGVKD. CDR3 nucleotide sequence: TGTGCCATCAGTGCGGGGGTGGGAGGAGAAGGCTACACCTTC. This codes for CAISAGVGGEGYTF.

The chain carries TRBV27 and TRBJ1-1; D remains ambiguous. The length of the CDR3 is 15 residues. Germline V gene lookup returns CDR1 MNHEY and CDR2 SMNVEV (reference sequence). V was trimmed by 3 bases and J by 4 bases, leaving 15 bases between them. The CDR3 loop is CASSLRSGSSTEAFF. The CDR3 DNA reads TGTGCCAGCAGTTTGCGTTCGGGGTCGAGCACTGAAGCTTTCTTT.

The genes are TRBV19 and TRBJ1-1, with 8 positions matching TRBD1. Germline trimming cut 4 bases from V and 3 bases from J; bases unmatched to any gene: 7. CDR3 length: 15 residues. Germline V CDR1 and CDR2: LNHDA, SQIVND (reference sequence). The CDR3, as DNA: TGTGCCAGTAGTAGGACAGGGAGGTTGGACACTGAAGCTTTCTTT. This sequence encodes CASSRTGRLDTEAFF. The whole variable domain, remainder taken from reference TRBV19 and TRBJ1-1, is DGGITQSPKYLFRKEGQNVTLSCEQNLNHDAMYWYRQDPGQGLRLIYYSQIVNDFQKGDIAEGYSVSREKKESFPLTVTSAQKNPTAFYLCASSRTGRLDTEAFFGQGTRLTVV.

V is TRBV7-8 and J is TRBJ1-2; D is unresolved. Per the germline V gene, CDR1 is SGHVS and CDR2 is FQNEAQ. The CDR3 loop spans 11 amino acids. V lost 5 bases and J 8 bases, leaving 9 bases between the germline ends. CDR3: CASSPLIGYTF. In DNA form, the CDR3 reads TGTGCCAGCAGCCCCCTAATAGGCTACACCTTC.

The rearrangement uses TRBV10-3 and TRBJ1-5; D is ambiguous. Trimming took off 10 bases at V and 0 bases at J, with 19 bases between the two ends. The CDR3 contains 16 residues. Germline CDR1 is ENHRY and CDR2 is SYGVKD. The CDR3 sequence: CATRSTNSYSNQPQHF. As DNA, the CDR3 is TGTGCCACCCGAAGTACCAACAGTTATAGCAATCAGCCCCAGCATTTT.

The V and J genes are TRBV19 and TRBJ1-1; TRBD1 matches 9 bases. The CDR3 loop spans 17 amino acids. Losses at the gene ends were 1 base for V and 0 bases for J; bases not matched to a gene: 6. Germline CDR1 is LNHDA and CDR2 is SQIVND (reference sequence). CDR3 amino acids: CASSIVDRGGLNTEAFF. Written as DNA, the CDR3 is TGTGCCAGTAGTATAGTCGACAGGGGGGGACTGAACACTGAAGCTTTCTTT.

This chain uses TRBV7-9 with TRBJ1-6, with D unresolved. Germline lookup yields CDR1 SEHNR and CDR2 FQNEAQ (reference sequence). V was cut by 1 base and J by 11 bases, with 6 bases left in between. CDR3 length: 12 residues. DNA of the CDR3: TGTGCCAGCAGCTTAGGGCCCCCACCCCTCCACTTT. Residues: CASSLGPPPLHF.

The chain recombines TRBV28 with TRBJ2-1; TRBD2 agrees at 16 bases. Germline V CDR1 and CDR2: MDHEN, SYDVKM. After removal of 3 bases from V and 9 bases from J, the junction contained 8 bases not matched to a gene. The CDR3 spans 17 residues. The CDR3 spells CASSFPPGTSGRAEQFF. Written as DNA, the CDR3 is TGTGCCAGCAGTTTCCCCCCCGGGACTAGCGGGAGGGCTGAGCAGTTCTTC.